The text below deals with one T cell receptor beta chain. Its antigen is unknown. The source of the sample is a study of cytotoxic CD8 clonotypes in ibrutinib-treated CLL. Study context: Mean productive templates were roughly 280,000; mean productive rearrangements were roughly 100,000. Study findings and constraints: Clonality climbed at ibrutinib response, then dropped toward baseline at progression.

Some clones are missing from TCRdb's copy, which holds only in-frame ones; the method was immunoSEQ multiplex PCR. In the table there are under 300,000 clones, about 72% of which are singletons. Germline-derived CDR1 and CDR2 are ENHRY and SYGVKD. Trimming shortened V by 4 bases and J by 3 bases, and 7 bases separated the two germline ends. The CDR3 extends over 12 amino acids. This TCR was recovered from a human donor with chronic lymphocytic leukemia. Sequencing was performed on PBMCs, taken at disease progression, from a patient treated with ibrutinib. The rearrangement uses TRBV10-3 and TRBJ2-7; tentatively, D is TRBD2 (5 bases). The CDR3 here is CAISAGNYEQYF. CDR3 sequence (DNA): TGTGCCATCAGTGCCGGGAACTACGAGCAGTACTTC.